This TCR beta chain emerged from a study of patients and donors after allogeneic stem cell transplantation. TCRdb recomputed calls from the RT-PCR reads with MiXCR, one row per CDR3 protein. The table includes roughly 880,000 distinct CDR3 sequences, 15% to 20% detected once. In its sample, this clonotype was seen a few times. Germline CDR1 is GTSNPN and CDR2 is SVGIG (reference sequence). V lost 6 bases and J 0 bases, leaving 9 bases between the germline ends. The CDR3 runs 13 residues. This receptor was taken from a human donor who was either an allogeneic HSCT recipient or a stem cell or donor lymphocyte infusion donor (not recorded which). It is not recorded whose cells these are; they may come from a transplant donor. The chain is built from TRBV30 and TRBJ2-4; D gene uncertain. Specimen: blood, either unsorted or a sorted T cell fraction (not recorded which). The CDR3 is CACRTVAKNIQYF. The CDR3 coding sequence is TGTGCCTGTCGGACCGTAGCCAAAAACATTCAGTACTTC. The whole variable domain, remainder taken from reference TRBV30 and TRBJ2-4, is SQTIHQWPATLVQPVGSPLSLECTVEGTSNPNLYWYRQAAGRGLQLLFYSVGIGQISSEVPQNLSASRPQDRQFILSSKKLLLSDSGFYLCACRTVAKNIQYFGAGTRLSVL.